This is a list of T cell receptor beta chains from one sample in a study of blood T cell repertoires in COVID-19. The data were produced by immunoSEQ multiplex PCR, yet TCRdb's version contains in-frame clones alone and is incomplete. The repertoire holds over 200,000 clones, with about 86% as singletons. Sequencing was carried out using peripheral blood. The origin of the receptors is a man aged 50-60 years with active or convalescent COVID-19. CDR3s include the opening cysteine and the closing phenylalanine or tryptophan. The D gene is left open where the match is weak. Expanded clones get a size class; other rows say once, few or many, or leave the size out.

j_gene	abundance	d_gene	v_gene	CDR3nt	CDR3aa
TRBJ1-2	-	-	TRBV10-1	TGCGCCCCAGGGGGCTACACCTTC	CAPGGYTF
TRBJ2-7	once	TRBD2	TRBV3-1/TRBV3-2	TGTGCCAGCAGCCCCCGGCTAGCGGGGGACCGCTCCTACGAGCAGTACTTC	CASSPRLAGDRSYEQYF
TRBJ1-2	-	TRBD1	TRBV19	TGTGCCAGTAGTAACTTGGACAGGGGAGTTGAGACCTATGGCTACACCTTC	CASSNLDRGVETYGYTF
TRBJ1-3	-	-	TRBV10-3	TGTGCCATCAGTGAGCCGGGGTTTGGAAACACCATATATTTT	CAISEPGFGNTIYF
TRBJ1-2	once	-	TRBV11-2	TGTGCCAGCAGCTTAGCCGACAGATACTATGGCTACACCTTC	CASSLADRYYGYTF
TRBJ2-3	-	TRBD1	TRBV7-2	TGTGCCAGCAGCACGGACAGGGGCACAGATACGCAGTATTTT	CASSTDRGTDTQYF
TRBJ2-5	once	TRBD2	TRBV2	TGTGCCACCAGGGCTAGACTAGCGGGGGGGAAAGGCAGCCGAGAGACCCAGTACTTC	CATRARLAGGKGSRETQYF
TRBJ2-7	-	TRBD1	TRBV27	TGTGCCAGCAGTGACAGGGGCTACGAGCAGTACTTC	CASSDRGYEQYF
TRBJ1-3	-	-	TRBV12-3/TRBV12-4	TGTGCCAGCAGTTTAAACAGGGGAAACACCATATATTTT	CASSLNRGNTIYF
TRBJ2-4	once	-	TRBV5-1	TGCGCCAGCAGCTTGGAGGTCGCGGGGGCTAAAAACATTCAGTACTTC	CASSLEVAGAKNIQYF
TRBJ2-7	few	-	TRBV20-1	TGCAGTGCTAGTTATACAGGGTGGGGCTACGAGCAGTACTTC	CSASYTGWGYEQYF
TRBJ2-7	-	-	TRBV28	TGTGCCAGCAGTTTATTGTCTGGTGCCTCCGGCGAGCAGTACTTC	CASSLLSGASGEQYF
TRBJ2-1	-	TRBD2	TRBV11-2	TGTGCCAGCAGCCCGCGGGGGCTAGCGGGGGAGCAGTTCTTC	CASSPRGLAGEQFF
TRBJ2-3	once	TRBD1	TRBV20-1	TGCAGTGCTAGTCCCGGGGGGACGACAGGGGGATACACAGATACGCAGTATTTT	CSASPGGTTGGYTDTQYF
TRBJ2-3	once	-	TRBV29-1	TGCAGCGTAGTGCCGGGAAGCCCCACAGATACGCAGTATTTT	CSVVPGSPTDTQYF
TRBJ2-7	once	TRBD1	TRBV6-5	TGTGCCAGCGGTCAGGACAGGGGGCTGTACGAGCAGTACTTC	CASGQDRGLYEQYF
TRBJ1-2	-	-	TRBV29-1	TGCAGCGTTGCGGCCAGGGCTATGGGTGGCTACACCTTC	CSVAARAMGGYTF
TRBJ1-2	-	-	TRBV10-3	TGTGCCATCAGCGAGGAGACAGTTAGTTATGGCTACACCTTC	CAISEETVSYGYTF
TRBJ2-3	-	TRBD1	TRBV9	TGTGCCAGCAGCCCGACAGGGGGCGCAGATACGCAGTATTTT	CASSPTGGADTQYF
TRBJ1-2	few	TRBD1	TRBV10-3	TGTGCCATCAGTGATTCCGGGACAGGCTATGGCTACACCTTC	CAISDSGTGYGYTF
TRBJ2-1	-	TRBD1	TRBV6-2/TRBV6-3	TGTGCCAGCAGTAAGCCCCGACAGGGTTTCGGGAATGAGCAGTTCTTC	CASSKPRQGFGNEQFF
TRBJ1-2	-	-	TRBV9	TGTGCCAGCAGCGTAAATTCGGTGGCAGCAGCGGGCTACACCTTC	CASSVNSVAAAGYTF
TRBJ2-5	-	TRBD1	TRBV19	TGTGCCAGTAGCAGTACAGGGGGCAGGGAGACCCAGTACTTC	CASSSTGGRETQYF
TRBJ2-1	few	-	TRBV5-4	TGTGCCAGCAGCTTGAATAGGGGCTACAATGAGCAGTTCTTC	CASSLNRGYNEQFF
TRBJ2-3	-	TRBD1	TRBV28	TGTGCCAGCAGAACATACAGGGGGGCCAGCACAGATACGCAGTATTTT	CASRTYRGASTDTQYF
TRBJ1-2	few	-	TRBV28	TGTGCCAGCAGTCCTAGAACGGAGTCCCTCTATGGCTACACCTTC	CASSPRTESLYGYTF
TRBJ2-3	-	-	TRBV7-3	TGTGCCAGCAGCTTAACAAGGGGGACAGATACGCAGTATTTT	CASSLTRGTDTQYF
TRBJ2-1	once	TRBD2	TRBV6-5	TGTGCCAGCAGGGCTAGCGGGTCCTACAATGAGCAGTTCTTC	CASRASGSYNEQFF
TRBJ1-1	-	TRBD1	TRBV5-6	TGTGCCAGCAGCGCAGGGGACAGGGTAGAGGCTGAAGCTTTCTTT	CASSAGDRVEAEAFF
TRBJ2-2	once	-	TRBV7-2	TGTGCCAGCAGCTTATTCCGGACAGACACCGGGGAGCTGTTTTTT	CASSLFRTDTGELFF
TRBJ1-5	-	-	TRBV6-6	TGTGCCAGCAGTTACTCTGGGGGAGGTCAGCCCCAGCATTTT	CASSYSGGGQPQHF
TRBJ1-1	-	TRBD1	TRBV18	TGTGCCAGCTCACCGACAGGGACCACTGAAGCTTTCTTT	CASSPTGTTEAFF
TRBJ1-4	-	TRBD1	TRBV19	TGTGCCAGTAGTGGACAGGCAGCTAATGAAAAACTGTTTTTT	CASSGQAANEKLFF
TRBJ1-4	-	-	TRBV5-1	TGCGCCAGCAGCTTCTCTGCAACTAATGAAAAACTGTTTTTT	CASSFSATNEKLFF
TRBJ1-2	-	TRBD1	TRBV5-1	TGCGCCAGCAGCTCACAGGGGGCCAGTGGCTACACCTTC	CASSSQGASGYTF
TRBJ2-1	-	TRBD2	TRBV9	TGTGCCAGCAGCGGGGGGAGGGCCTCCTACAATGAGCAGTTCTTC	CASSGGRASYNEQFF
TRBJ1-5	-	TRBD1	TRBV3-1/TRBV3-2	TGTGCCAGCAGCCAGGACAGGGGCAGGGATCAGCCCCAGCATTTT	CASSQDRGRDQPQHF
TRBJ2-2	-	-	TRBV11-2	TGTGCCAGCAGCTTATTTGGAGGGAACACCGGGGAGCTGTTTTTT	CASSLFGGNTGELFF
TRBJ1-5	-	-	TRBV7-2	TGTGCCAGCAGCTCTAGACTGCTGGATCAGCCCCAGCATTTT	CASSSRLLDQPQHF
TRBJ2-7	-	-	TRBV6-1	TGTGCCAGCAGTGAATGGTGGAGGGGGCAATACGAGCAGTACTTC	CASSEWWRGQYEQYF
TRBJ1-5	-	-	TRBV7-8	TGTGCCAGCAGCTTAGGTAGGGGTAGCAATCAGCCCCAGCATTTT	CASSLGRGSNQPQHF
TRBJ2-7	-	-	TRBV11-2	TGTGCCAGCAGCTCGCAGGGGAAGTCCAACGAGCAGTACTTC	CASSSQGKSNEQYF
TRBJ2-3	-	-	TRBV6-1	TGTGCCAGCAGTGAACAGGGGATTCTTTCGACGCAGTATTTT	CASSEQGILSTQYF
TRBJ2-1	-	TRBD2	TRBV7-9	TGTGCCAGCAGCTCACTAGCGTTCGATGAGCAGTTCTTC	CASSSLAFDEQFF
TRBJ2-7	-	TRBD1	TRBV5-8	TGTGCCAGCAGCCTCCTCCGGGACAGTCTCTACGAGCAGTACTTC	CASSLLRDSLYEQYF
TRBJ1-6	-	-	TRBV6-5	TGTGCCAGCAGTTACTCAGGACAAAGACCACCCCTCCACTTT	CASSYSGQRPPLHF
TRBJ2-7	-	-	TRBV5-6	TGTGCCAGCAGCTTCAACAGGGGACTGGGCGAGCAGTACTTC	CASSFNRGLGEQYF
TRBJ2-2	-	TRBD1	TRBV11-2	TGTGCCAGCTTAGGGACAGTAGTCACCGGGGAGCTGTTTTTT	CASLGTVVTGELFF
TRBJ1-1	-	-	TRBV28	TGTGCCAGCAGTGATGCAGGGGCAAACACTGAAGCTTTCTTT	CASSDAGANTEAFF
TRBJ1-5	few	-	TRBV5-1	TGCGCCAGCAGCTTGGGGGGCGATCAGCCCCAGCATTTT	CASSLGGDQPQHF
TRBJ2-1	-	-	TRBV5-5	TGTGCCAGCGACTACTCGGGACACTTAGACAATGAGCAGTTCTTC	CASDYSGHLDNEQFF
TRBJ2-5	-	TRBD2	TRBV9	TGTGCCAGCAGCGTCGGGGGCGGGGGGGCCCCTGAGACCCAGTACTTC	CASSVGGGGAPETQYF